The TCR beta chain described here comes from a study of post-analysis software for immune sequencing data. General study points: Samples made in the same batch grouped tightly together by F measure. Relative to controls, patients with multiple sclerosis showed significantly lower normalized Chao1 diversity. Higher frequency in patients than in controls was seen for about five TRBV segments, with TRBV5-6, TRBV5-1 and TRBV20-1 among them.

The ends lost 1 base at V and 10 bases at J; junction bases unmatched: 12. This CDR3 contains 15 residues. CDR1 is LGHNA and CDR2 is YSLEER in the germline V gene. The TCR beta cDNA libraries contained unique molecular identifiers. When roughly 0.85 to 11 million T cells were used, they gave roughly 500,000 cDNA molecules. Each CDR3 protein is one row after TCRdb ran MiXCR on the PCR reads. This table has about 770,000 distinct CDR3 sequences, 46% appearing once. The table lists this clonotype with a few counts. Its antigen is not known. The TCR comes from a girl aged 5-17 years with multiple sclerosis. This chain connects TRBV4-3 to TRBJ1-2, with 7 bases identical to TRBD1. What was sequenced was blood. The CDR3 sequence is CASSQARDSLRNYTF. CDR3 in DNA: TGCGCCAGCAGCCAAGCCCGGGACAGCCTTCGAAACTACACCTTC.